These T cell receptor beta chains were read from a single sample in a study of T cells in tuberculosis. Using immunoSEQ multiplex PCR, the repertoire was profiled, and TCRdb retains in-frame clones only, with some absent. This repertoire shows more than 30,000 clones, around 97% found once; its top ten account for 6% to 7%. Source material: PBMCs. These receptors were taken from a donor between 10 and 35 years old with latent tuberculosis or without tuberculosis infection. Both conserved end residues are part of each CDR3. A D gene is named only where the DNA matches it firmly. A clone size is listed for some rows: how often the clone was seen (once, few, many), or a class if it is expanded.

d_call j_call v_call clone_size cdr3_nt cdr3_aa
. TRBJ2-2 TRBV28 . TGTGCCAGCAGTTTACAGGGGTTGGGGGACACCGGGGAGCTGTTTTTT CASSLQGLGDTGELFF
TRBD2 TRBJ2-5 TRBV6-5 . TGTGCCAGCTACCGCGGGGAGGGAGAGACCCAGTACTTC CASYRGEGETQYF
. TRBJ1-2 TRBV20-1 . TGCAGTGCCTGGACAGTCTATGGCTACACCTTC CSAWTVYGYTF
. TRBJ1-5 TRBV9 . TGTGCCAGCAGCGTCGATGGGGCCCCCAATCAGCCCCAGCATTTT CASSVDGAPNQPQHF
TRBD2 TRBJ2-3 TRBV2 . TGTGCCAGCAGGACTAGCGGGGGCCACTACCTCACAGATACGCAGTATTTT CASRTSGGHYLTDTQYF
TRBD2 TRBJ2-1 TRBV6-1 . TGTGCCAGCAGTGAAGACAGTAGGCTAGCGGGAGGGACTGAGCAGTTCTTC CASSEDSRLAGGTEQFF
. TRBJ1-5 TRBV2 . TGTGCCAGCACCTCTCGTGGGGGGAATCAGCCCCAGCATTTT CASTSRGGNQPQHF
. TRBJ1-1 TRBV11-3 . TGTGCCAGCAGCTTAGGAGGGCAGAACACTGAAGCTTTCTTT CASSLGGQNTEAFF
TRBD1 TRBJ2-2 TRBV18 once TGTGCCAGCTCACCACGCGGGACAGGGAACACCGGGGAGCTGTTTTTT CASSPRGTGNTGELFF
. TRBJ1-1 TRBV11-3 . TGTGCCAGCAGCCCCGAGGGGGAGTCTGAAGCTTTCTTT CASSPEGESEAFF
TRBD1 TRBJ2-6 TRBV5-8 . TGTGCCACCGGACCGGGGACAGGGGGCTCTGGGGCCAACGTCCTGACTTTC CATGPGTGGSGANVLTF
. TRBJ2-7 TRBV6-1 . TGTGCCAGCAGTGAACAACAGGGCGACTACGAGCAGTACTTC CASSEQQGDYEQYF
. TRBJ2-2 TRBV18 . TGTGCCAGCTCACCGCGGACCGGGGAGCTGTTTTTT CASSPRTGELFF
. TRBJ1-4 TRBV6-1 . TGTGCCAGCAGTGAAGGGAGGGGCCGAGGGGAAAAACTGTTTTTT CASSEGRGRGEKLFF
TRBD2 TRBJ2-7 TRBV30 . TGTGCCTGGAGTGTACGAGGGTCTGCGGGGGGCGCGATCAAGCAGTACTTC CAWSVRGSAGGAIKQYF
TRBD1 TRBJ2-7 TRBV4-2 . TGTGCCAGCAGCCAAGACGTCTTAGGGGGCTTCTACGAGCAGTACTTC CASSQDVLGGFYEQYF
TRBD2 TRBJ2-1 TRBV30 . TGTGCCTGGAGTGACTCCATTACTAGCGGGAGGGCCCCGTTTACCTCTGAGCAGTTCTTC CAWSDSITSGRAPFTSEQFF
TRBD2 TRBJ2-1 TRBV19 . TGTGCCAGTAGCTCGAGCGGGAGGATCTACAATGAGCAGTTCTTC CASSSSGRIYNEQFF
. TRBJ2-5 TRBV7-9 . TGTGCCAGCAGCTTAACCTCAGGGAGGGAGACCCAGTACTTC CASSLTSGRETQYF
. TRBJ1-1 TRBV18 once TGTGCCAGCTCACCACGACTAACGGTCGTGAACACTGAAGCTTTCTTT CASSPRLTVVNTEAFF
TRBD2 TRBJ2-5 TRBV30 once TGTGCCTGGAGTCGGAGCGGGGCCGAGACCCAGTACTTC CAWSRSGAETQYF
TRBD2 TRBJ2-3 TRBV4-2 . TGTGCCAGCAGCCAGAAAGGGACTAGCGGGGCTACGAGGGCAGATACGCAGTATTTT CASSQKGTSGATRADTQYF
TRBD2 TRBJ2-3 TRBV6-4 . TGTGCCAGCAGTACTAGCGACACAGATACGCAGTATTTT CASSTSDTDTQYF
. TRBJ1-5 TRBV2 . TGTGCCAGCAGTCCAGGGGAGCGACAGCCCCAGCATTTT CASSPGERQPQHF
TRBD2 TRBJ2-1 TRBV27 once TGTGCCAGCAGTTTCCCCACCGGGGGGGACTACAATGAGCAGTTCTTC CASSFPTGGDYNEQFF
. TRBJ1-2 TRBV14 . TGTGCCAGCAGTCAGACGGGTGTTTACCATGGCTACACCTTC CASSQTGVYHGYTF
. TRBJ1-2 TRBV5-5 . TGTGCCAGCAGCTTGGCGGGATCTCCCTATGGCTACACCTTC CASSLAGSPYGYTF
. TRBJ1-5 TRBV6-1 . TGTGCCAGCAGGGAACAGGGATTAGGTCAGCCCCAGCATTTT CASREQGLGQPQHF
. TRBJ1-3 TRBV9 . TGTGCCAGCAGCGTACAGGGGACCTCTGGAAACACCATATATTTT CASSVQGTSGNTIYF
. TRBJ2-2 TRBV5-1 . TGCGCCAGCAGCTTGGATCCGGGCGCGGGTGGCGGGGAGCTGTTTTTT CASSLDPGAGGGELFF
. TRBJ1-4 TRBV2 . TGTGCCAGCGCAACAGGGCAAACTAATGAAAAACTGTTTTTT CASATGQTNEKLFF
. TRBJ1-1 TRBV4-1 . TGCGCCAGCAGCCAGGAGGGGGGGACAACTGAAGCTTTCTTT CASSQEGGTTEAFF
TRBD1 TRBJ2-7 TRBV7-8 once TGTGCCAGCAGCGAAAGACAGGGGGCAGTCCACGAGCAGTACTTC CASSERQGAVHEQYF
. TRBJ1-2 TRBV18 . TGTGCCAGCTCACTGGATAGAGCAGGGGATGGCTACACCTTC CASSLDRAGDGYTF
. TRBJ2-2 TRBV7-8 . TGTGCCAGCCAAATCCAGCGAGAGAACACCGGGGAGCTGTTTTTT CASQIQRENTGELFF
TRBD1 TRBJ1-1 TRBV28 once TGTGCCAGCAGCCTACAGGGGGCCCCCCGCCTGAACACTGAAGCTTTCTTT CASSLQGAPRLNTEAFF
TRBD1 TRBJ2-7 TRBV5-6 . TGTGCCAGCAGCGCGGGACAGGGTTACGAGCAGTACTTC CASSAGQGYEQYF
TRBD2 TRBJ2-7 TRBV4-2 once TGTGCCAGCAGCAAGCGGGGGGGCGACTACGAGCAGTACTTC CASSKRGGDYEQYF
. TRBJ2-7 TRBV23-1 . TGCGCCAGCAGTCAATCGTGTGTGGCCAGATCTATGGGCTACACGGCTGACGAGCAGTACTTC CASSQSCVARSMGYTADEQYF
. TRBJ1-4 TRBV5-1 . TGCGCCAGCCGGACGGGATCAACTAATGAAAAACTGTTTTTT CASRTGSTNEKLFF
. TRBJ2-2 TRBV4-2 once TGTGCCAGCAGCCAAGGGACGGGATTTCTGAACACCGGGGAGCTGTTTTTT CASSQGTGFLNTGELFF
TRBD2 TRBJ2-7 TRBV9 once TGTGCCAGCAGCCTAGGGGAGAAGACTAGCGGGGACGAGCAGTACTTC CASSLGEKTSGDEQYF
. TRBJ2-6 TRBV19 . TGTGCCAGTAGTGCTGGTCGGGAGACCCTCTCTGGGGCCAACGTCCTGACTTTC CASSAGRETLSGANVLTF
TRBD2 TRBJ2-3 TRBV7-2 . TGTGCCAGCAGCCAGATAGGACTAGCGGGGGCCACAGATACGCAGTATTTT CASSQIGLAGATDTQYF
. TRBJ2-3 TRBV7-9 once TGTGCCAGCAGCTCTCGGACGGGGTGGGATACGCAGTATTTT CASSSRTGWDTQYF